This is a list of T cell receptor beta chains from one sample in a study of T cells after yellow fever vaccination. TCRdb reanalysed the 5' RACE reads using MiXCR and keeps one entry per CDR3 protein. The sample lists approximately 350,000 distinct CDR3 sequences, about 9.9% seen once, with roughly 18% in the top ten. Sequenced here: PBMCs, sampled on the day of the first yellow fever vaccination. The origin of the receptors is a man aged 18 to 30 who received the YFV17D yellow fever vaccine. CDR3s include the opening cysteine and the closing phenylalanine or tryptophan. D genes are given only for firm matches. Only part of the rows carry a size: once, few, many, or a class if the clone is expanded.

CDR3 length: 15; D gene: .; V gene: TRBV19; J gene: TRBJ2-2; clone size: once; CDR3 protein: CASRGRDQMTGELFF; CDR3 DNA: TGTGCCAGTAGGGGCCGGGACCAAATGACCGGGGAGCTGTTTTTT
CDR3 length: 13; D gene: .; V gene: TRBV5-4; J gene: TRBJ1-1; clone size: few; CDR3 protein: CASSREGGAEAFF; CDR3 DNA: TGTGCCAGCAGCAGGGAGGGAGGGGCTGAAGCTTTCTTT
CDR3 length: 13; D gene: TRBD1; V gene: TRBV19; J gene: TRBJ1-5; clone size: few; CDR3 protein: CASLGQANQPQHF; CDR3 DNA: TGTGCCAGCCTGGGACAGGCCAATCAGCCCCAGCATTTT
CDR3 length: 17; D gene: TRBD2; V gene: TRBV7-2; J gene: TRBJ2-5; clone size: .; CDR3 protein: CASSIGLAGGLWETQYF; CDR3 DNA: TGTGCCAGCAGCATAGGACTAGCGGGGGGGCTTTGGGAGACCCAGTACTTC
CDR3 length: 18; D gene: TRBD2; V gene: TRBV7-3; J gene: TRBJ2-2; clone size: .; CDR3 protein: CASSSKTSGGAGTGELFF; CDR3 DNA: TGTGCCAGCAGCTCCAAGACTAGCGGGGGGGCCGGGACCGGGGAGCTGTTTTTT
CDR3 length: 15; D gene: .; V gene: TRBV3-1; J gene: TRBJ1-5; clone size: .; CDR3 protein: CATCHRGASNQPQHF; CDR3 DNA: TGTGCCACCTGCCATCGCGGGGCGAGCAATCAGCCCCAGCATTTT
CDR3 length: 13; D gene: .; V gene: TRBV11-2; J gene: TRBJ2-5; clone size: few; CDR3 protein: CASSTTGLETQYF; CDR3 DNA: TGTGCCAGCAGCACCACAGGGCTGGAGACCCAGTACTTC
CDR3 length: 16; D gene: TRBD1; V gene: TRBV7-6; J gene: TRBJ2-5; clone size: .; CDR3 protein: CASSQNRGLYQETQYF; CDR3 DNA: TGTGCCAGCAGCCAGAACAGGGGCCTATACCAAGAGACCCAGTACTTC
CDR3 length: 23; D gene: TRBD2; V gene: TRBV9; J gene: TRBJ2-3; clone size: .; CDR3 protein: CASTEPVGVISISGGLGTDTQYF; CDR3 DNA: TGTGCCAGCACCGAACCCGTCGGGGTAATCTCGATAAGCGGGGGTCTAGGGACCGATACGCAGTATTTT
CDR3 length: 14; D gene: .; V gene: TRBV4-3; J gene: TRBJ1-1; clone size: .; CDR3 protein: CASSQVGGETEAFF; CDR3 DNA: TGCGCCAGCAGCCAAGTGGGGGGGGAGACTGAAGCTTTCTTT
CDR3 length: 15; D gene: .; V gene: TRBV4-1; J gene: TRBJ1-2; clone size: many; CDR3 protein: CASSQEWGQDYGYTF; CDR3 DNA: TGCGCCAGCAGCCAAGAATGGGGCCAAGACTATGGCTACACCTTC
CDR3 length: 14; D gene: .; V gene: TRBV7-2; J gene: TRBJ2-7; clone size: few; CDR3 protein: CASSLDNSYYEQYF; CDR3 DNA: TGTGCCAGCAGCTTGGACAATTCGTACTACGAGCAGTACTTC
CDR3 length: 13; D gene: .; V gene: TRBV4-1; J gene: TRBJ2-5; clone size: .; CDR3 protein: CASSQARGETQYF; CDR3 DNA: TGCGCCAGCAGCCAAGCAAGGGGAGAGACCCAGTACTTC
CDR3 length: 15; D gene: TRBD2; V gene: TRBV12-3/TRBV12-4; J gene: TRBJ2-1; clone size: .; CDR3 protein: CASSLTGLAGYEQFF; CDR3 DNA: TGTGCCAGCAGCTTAACGGGACTAGCGGGGTATGAGCAGTTCTTC
CDR3 length: 14; D gene: .; V gene: TRBV4-3; J gene: TRBJ1-3; clone size: .; CDR3 protein: CASSQDRGGNTIYF; CDR3 DNA: TGCGCCAGCAGCCAAGACAGAGGTGGAAACACCATATATTTT
CDR3 length: 14; D gene: TRBD2; V gene: TRBV12-3/TRBV12-4; J gene: TRBJ2-3; clone size: many; CDR3 protein: CASSSSGGPGTQYF; CDR3 DNA: TGTGCCAGCAGTTCCAGCGGGGGGCCGGGTACGCAGTATTTT
CDR3 length: 16; D gene: TRBD2; V gene: TRBV14; J gene: TRBJ2-3; clone size: few; CDR3 protein: CASSQDSGTSVDTQYF; CDR3 DNA: TGTGCCAGCAGCCAAGATTCCGGGACTAGCGTAGATACGCAGTATTTT
CDR3 length: 13; D gene: .; V gene: TRBV20-1; J gene: TRBJ1-2; clone size: .; CDR3 protein: CSARLNSYYGYTF; CDR3 DNA: TGCAGTGCCCGACTCAATTCGTACTATGGCTACACCTTC
CDR3 length: 14; D gene: .; V gene: TRBV28; J gene: TRBJ1-6; clone size: many; CDR3 protein: CASKPGAYSSPLHF; CDR3 DNA: TGTGCCAGCAAACCAGGGGCGTATTCTTCACCCCTCCACTTT
CDR3 length: 17; D gene: .; V gene: TRBV5-5; J gene: TRBJ2-2; clone size: .; CDR3 protein: CASSFKGPDFITGELFF; CDR3 DNA: TGTGCCAGCAGCTTCAAAGGGCCCGACTTTATCACCGGGGAGCTGTTTTTT
CDR3 length: 14; D gene: .; V gene: TRBV4-2; J gene: TRBJ2-7; clone size: many; CDR3 protein: CASSPLGGDYEQYF; CDR3 DNA: TGTGCCAGCAGCCCACTCGGCGGGGACTACGAGCAGTACTTC
CDR3 length: 15; D gene: .; V gene: TRBV12-3/TRBV12-4; J gene: TRBJ1-4; clone size: many; CDR3 protein: CASSPPGTTNEKLFF; CDR3 DNA: TGTGCCAGCAGTCCCCCAGGAACAACTAATGAAAAACTGTTTTTT
CDR3 length: 15; D gene: .; V gene: TRBV7-2; J gene: TRBJ1-4; clone size: few; CDR3 protein: CASSFDMGGNEKLFF; CDR3 DNA: TGTGCCAGCAGCTTCGATATGGGGGGCAATGAAAAACTGTTTTTT
CDR3 length: 17; D gene: .; V gene: TRBV7-8; J gene: TRBJ2-1; clone size: few; CDR3 protein: CASSLDELRGAHNEQFF; CDR3 DNA: TGTGCCAGCAGCTTAGATGAACTCCGGGGCGCCCACAATGAGCAGTTCTTC
CDR3 length: 16; D gene: TRBD2; V gene: TRBV5-1; J gene: TRBJ2-5; clone size: many; CDR3 protein: CASSLASGGYQETQYF; CDR3 DNA: TGCGCCAGCAGCTTGGCTAGCGGGGGGTACCAAGAGACCCAGTACTTC
CDR3 length: 13; D gene: .; V gene: TRBV5-1; J gene: TRBJ2-5; clone size: few; CDR3 protein: CASRVRGEETQYF; CDR3 DNA: TGCGCCAGCAGGGTGAGGGGCGAAGAGACCCAGTACTTC
CDR3 length: 14; D gene: .; V gene: TRBV6-5; J gene: TRBJ1-4; clone size: few; CDR3 protein: CASSYSTTGEKLFF; CDR3 DNA: TGTGCCAGCAGTTACTCTACGACAGGAGAAAAACTGTTTTTT
CDR3 length: 15; D gene: TRBD1; V gene: TRBV6-5; J gene: TRBJ1-4; clone size: few; CDR3 protein: CASSYPDRGPAVLFF; CDR3 DNA: TGTGCCAGCAGTTACCCGGACAGGGGGCCCGCGGTGCTGTTTTTT
CDR3 length: 15; D gene: TRBD1; V gene: TRBV4-3; J gene: TRBJ2-3; clone size: many; CDR3 protein: CASSRRTGRTDTQYF; CDR3 DNA: TGCGCCAGCAGCCGGAGGACAGGGAGGACAGATACGCAGTATTTT
CDR3 length: 12; D gene: .; V gene: TRBV20-1; J gene: TRBJ2-5; clone size: .; CDR3 protein: CSARPEQETQYF; CDR3 DNA: TGCAGTGCTAGACCCGAGCAAGAGACCCAGTACTTC
CDR3 length: 15; D gene: .; V gene: TRBV4-1; J gene: TRBJ2-3; clone size: .; CDR3 protein: CASSHYSGATDTQYF; CDR3 DNA: TGCGCCAGCAGCCACTATTCAGGGGCGACGGATACGCAGTATTTT
CDR3 length: 16; D gene: .; V gene: TRBV20-1; J gene: TRBJ1-2; clone size: few; CDR3 protein: CSARSRGGGRNYGYTF; CDR3 DNA: TGCAGTGCTAGATCTAGGGGTGGGGGAAGGAACTATGGCTACACCTTC
CDR3 length: 17; D gene: .; V gene: TRBV12-3/TRBV12-4; J gene: TRBJ1-1; clone size: .; CDR3 protein: CASSDERTRPLNTEAFF; CDR3 DNA: TGTGCCAGCAGTGACGAACGGACAAGACCCCTGAACACTGAAGCTTTCTTT
CDR3 length: 15; D gene: .; V gene: TRBV1; J gene: TRBJ2-3; clone size: .; CDR3 protein: CTSSQARGTGDTQYF; CDR3 DNA: TGCACCAGCAGCCAAGCCAGGGGGACGGGAGATACGCAGTATTTT
CDR3 length: 16; D gene: .; V gene: TRBV12-3/TRBV12-4; J gene: TRBJ2-6; clone size: many; CDR3 protein: CASSSIQISGANVLTF; CDR3 DNA: TGTGCCAGCAGTTCCATACAGATTTCTGGGGCCAACGTCCTGACTTTC
CDR3 length: 15; D gene: TRBD2; V gene: TRBV9; J gene: TRBJ2-3; clone size: .; CDR3 protein: CASSPGGADTDTQYF; CDR3 DNA: TGTGCCAGCAGCCCCGGGGGGGCGGACACAGATACGCAGTATTTT
CDR3 length: 15; D gene: .; V gene: TRBV7-9; J gene: TRBJ2-7; clone size: few; CDR3 protein: CASSGRGQGSYEQYF; CDR3 DNA: TGTGCCAGCAGCGGGCGGGGCCAGGGTTCCTACGAGCAGTACTTC
CDR3 length: 14; D gene: .; V gene: TRBV27; J gene: TRBJ2-3; clone size: .; CDR3 protein: CASSFQASTDTQYF; CDR3 DNA: TGTGCCAGCAGTTTCCAGGCTAGCACAGATACGCAGTATTTT
CDR3 length: 14; D gene: TRBD1; V gene: TRBV30; J gene: TRBJ2-1; clone size: few; CDR3 protein: CAWSVLSRGNEQFF; CDR3 DNA: TGTGCCTGGAGTGTACTTAGCAGGGGGAATGAGCAGTTCTTC
CDR3 length: 15; D gene: TRBD1; V gene: TRBV12-3/TRBV12-4; J gene: TRBJ1-4; clone size: few; CDR3 protein: CASRATGQGNEKLFF; CDR3 DNA: TGTGCCAGCAGGGCCACGGGACAGGGTAATGAAAAACTGTTTTTT
CDR3 length: 15; D gene: .; V gene: TRBV4-2; J gene: TRBJ2-4; clone size: few; CDR3 protein: CASSPRGGTKNIQYF; CDR3 DNA: TGTGCCAGCAGCCCCCGGGGAGGTACCAAAAACATTCAGTACTTC
CDR3 length: 17; D gene: .; V gene: TRBV4-3; J gene: TRBJ1-2; clone size: few; CDR3 protein: CASSQDRRFQLFNGYTF; CDR3 DNA: TGCGCCAGCAGCCAAGATAGGAGGTTCCAGCTCTTCAATGGCTACACCTTC
CDR3 length: 14; D gene: TRBD1; V gene: TRBV5-1; J gene: TRBJ2-7; clone size: few; CDR3 protein: CASSVGTVSYEQYF; CDR3 DNA: TGCGCCAGCAGCGTCGGGACAGTCTCCTACGAGCAGTACTTC
CDR3 length: 15; D gene: TRBD1; V gene: TRBV7-6; J gene: TRBJ2-7; clone size: .; CDR3 protein: CASSLVGRGPNEQYF; CDR3 DNA: TGTGCCAGCAGCTTAGTAGGCAGGGGGCCAAACGAGCAGTACTTC
CDR3 length: 12; D gene: .; V gene: TRBV12-3/TRBV12-4; J gene: TRBJ2-6; clone size: .; CDR3 protein: CASGPGANVLTF; CDR3 DNA: TGTGCCAGCGGCCCTGGGGCCAACGTCCTGACTTTC
CDR3 length: 15; D gene: .; V gene: TRBV12-3/TRBV12-4; J gene: TRBJ2-3; clone size: few; CDR3 protein: CASSLDPGATDTQYF; CDR3 DNA: TGTGCCAGCAGTTTGGATCCCGGGGCTACAGATACGCAGTATTTT
CDR3 length: 13; D gene: .; V gene: TRBV12-3/TRBV12-4; J gene: TRBJ2-1; clone size: .; CDR3 protein: CASSLPGAAEQFF; CDR3 DNA: TGTGCCAGCAGCCTGCCTGGAGCAGCTGAGCAGTTCTTC
CDR3 length: 13; D gene: .; V gene: TRBV12-3/TRBV12-4; J gene: TRBJ1-1; clone size: .; CDR3 protein: CAQDRTVNTEAFF; CDR3 DNA: TGTGCCCAAGATAGGACAGTGAACACTGAAGCTTTCTTT
CDR3 length: 15; D gene: .; V gene: TRBV12-3/TRBV12-4; J gene: TRBJ2-7; clone size: few; CDR3 protein: CASSFYHQTPNEQYF; CDR3 DNA: TGTGCCAGCAGTTTCTATCATCAGACACCGAACGAGCAGTACTTC
CDR3 length: 15; D gene: .; V gene: TRBV6-1; J gene: TRBJ2-7; clone size: .; CDR3 protein: CASSEKSTGGAEQYF; CDR3 DNA: TGTGCCAGCAGTGAAAAGAGTACAGGGGGGGCCGAGCAGTACTTC
CDR3 length: 15; D gene: TRBD1; V gene: TRBV6-2/TRBV6-3; J gene: TRBJ1-5; clone size: .; CDR3 protein: CASLGQGRGNQPQHF; CDR3 DNA: TGTGCCAGTCTCGGACAGGGCCGAGGTAATCAGCCCCAGCATTTT
CDR3 length: 16; D gene: .; V gene: TRBV5-1; J gene: TRBJ1-1; clone size: few; CDR3 protein: CASSLIGEGTNTEAFF; CDR3 DNA: TGCGCCAGCAGCTTGATCGGGGAAGGCACGAACACTGAAGCTTTCTTT
CDR3 length: 19; D gene: .; V gene: TRBV9; J gene: TRBJ1-6; clone size: .; CDR3 protein: CATLHKGTYKADIIQTLHF; CDR3 DNA: TGTGCCACCCTTCATAAAGGGACATACAAAGCTGATATAATTCAAACCCTCCACTTT
CDR3 length: 15; D gene: .; V gene: TRBV4-3; J gene: TRBJ2-5; clone size: .; CDR3 protein: CASSQVNSPGETQYF; CDR3 DNA: TGCGCCAGCAGCCAAGTCAACTCCCCCGGGGAGACCCAGTACTTC
CDR3 length: 12; D gene: .; V gene: TRBV28; J gene: TRBJ1-5; clone size: few; CDR3 protein: CASSVPNQPQHF; CDR3 DNA: TGTGCCAGCAGTGTTCCCAATCAGCCCCAGCATTTT
CDR3 length: 13; D gene: .; V gene: TRBV30; J gene: TRBJ2-5; clone size: .; CDR3 protein: CAWGQILLETQYF; CDR3 DNA: TGTGCCTGGGGACAGATTCTGCTAGAGACCCAGTACTTC
CDR3 length: 14; D gene: TRBD2; V gene: TRBV5-6; J gene: TRBJ2-3; clone size: few; CDR3 protein: CASNPGLRTDTQYF; CDR3 DNA: TGTGCCAGCAACCCGGGACTAAGGACAGATACGCAGTATTTT